The 27 T cell receptor beta chains below all came from one sample that was sequenced in a study of blood T cell repertoires in COVID-19. Libraries were prepared by immunoSEQ multiplex PCR; TCRdb keeps only in-frame clonotypes and omits some of them. This sample has roughly 38,000 clones, with about 70% found just once. The sequenced sample consisted of peripheral blood. All receptors derive from a man aged 65 to 79 with active or convalescent COVID-19.

The chain recombines TRBV11-3 with TRBJ2-5, with D maybe TRBD1 (5 bases). Germline assignment: CDR1 SGHNT and CDR2 YENEEA. Trimming shortened V by 5 bases and J by 6 bases, and 10 bases separated the two germline ends. There are 12 residues in the CDR3. CDR3 amino acids: CASSLQGQTQYF. DNA of the CDR3: TGTGCCAGCAGCCTCCAGGGTCAGACCCAGTACTTC.

The J gene is TRBJ2-3, the V gene TRBV11-3, with 13 bases that match TRBD2. The V segment lost 2 bases and the J segment 2 bases; nucleotides outside the gene matches: 7. Germline assignment: CDR1 SGHNT and CDR2 YENEEA. CDR3 size: 18 residues. CDR3 DNA: TGTGCCAGCAGCTTAACTAGCGGGGGGGCCGGCGTCACAGATACGCAGTATTTT. Protein: CASSLTSGGAGVTDTQYF.

This chain uses TRBV5-1 with TRBJ2-5; D unresolved. Trimming took 1 base from V and 4 from J, leaving 11 bases between them. From germline, CDR1 is SGHRS and CDR2 YFSETQ. This CDR3 spans 14 amino acids. The CDR3 region is CASSLIPPPETQYF. CDR3 in DNA: TGCGCCAGCAGCTTGATCCCCCCTCCAGAGACCCAGTACTTC.

This clone was observed a single time. The chain recombines TRBV28 with TRBJ1-6; D remains ambiguous. The CDR3 covers 13 residues. The germline gives CDR1 MDHEN, CDR2 SYDVKM. Trimming left V 7 bases short and J 5 bases short, with 9 bases between. In DNA, the CDR3 is TGTGCCAGCATGGAGTCCCATAATTCACCCCTCCACTTT. Translating it yields CASMESHNSPLHF.

V gene TRBV7-2 combines with J gene TRBJ1-5; no clear D. In germline, CDR1 is SGHTA, CDR2 FQGNSA. CDR3 length equals 13 residues. The V end was cut by 0 bases, the J end by 3 bases, with 3 bases between. The CDR3 coding sequence is TGTGCCAGCAGCTTAGCGGCCAATCAGCCCCAGCATTTT. It codes for CASSLAANQPQHF.

This chain links TRBV4-1 with TRBJ1-1, with 9 positions matching TRBD1. Germline lookup yields CDR1 MGHRA and CDR2 YSYEKL. V trimming: 3 bases; J trimming: 8 bases; junction bases outside the gene matches: 4. The length of the CDR3 is 13 residues. The CDR3 DNA follows: TGCGCCAGCAGCCAGGGACAGGGTCGGGAAGCTTTCTTT. Its translation is CASSQGQGREAFF.

This clone was seen more than once but under ten times. DNA for the CDR3: TGTGCCAGAAGCCAGGACAGGACCGATGGAAACACCATATATTTT. This codes for CARSQDRTDGNTIYF. The chain is built from TRBV5-3 and TRBJ1-3, with TRBD1 identical over 7 bases. TRBV5-3 falls under the ORF class, with uncertain function. This CDR3 is 15 amino acids long. Germline trimming cut 4 bases from V and 3 bases from J; bases unmatched to any gene: 7.

The V and J genes are TRBV18 and TRBJ1-2; no definite D call. V was trimmed by 3 bases and J by 8 bases, leaving 16 bases between them. This CDR3 has 14 residues. In germline, CDR1 is KGHSH, CDR2 LQKENI. The CDR3 sequence is CASSPGAGREGYTF. Written as DNA, the CDR3 is TGTGCCAGCTCACCCGGTGCGGGCCGGGAAGGCTACACCTTC.

V and J are TRBV24-1 and TRBJ1-2; 9 nucleotides align to TRBD1. V trimming: 10 bases; J trimming: 8 bases; junction bases outside the gene matches: 10. Germline V lookup: CDR1 KGHDR, CDR2 SFDVKD. The CDR3 has 13 residues. The CDR3 DNA reads as TGTGCCACTGGACCGGGACAGGGTACCGGCTACACCTTC. It yields the protein CATGPGQGTGYTF.

This chain links TRBV7-2 with TRBJ1-2, with D possibly TRBD1 on 5 matching bases. V was clipped by 3 bases and J by 2 bases, with 7 bases between them. The CDR3 loop spans 13 amino acids. Germline V gene sequence: CDR1 SGHTA, CDR2 FQGNSA. CDR3 in amino acids: CASSLDKNYGYTF. CDR3 bases: TGTGCCAGCAGCTTGGACAAGAACTATGGCTACACCTTC.

The chain links TRBV5-1 to TRBJ2-5; possible D gene TRBD2, 6 bases. Germline V gene data show CDR1 as SGHRS and CDR2 as YFSETQ. The CDR3 length is 13 residues. Trimming left V 4 bases short and J 0 bases short, with 7 bases between. CDR3 nucleotide sequence: TGCGCCAGCAGCGGCGGGAACCAAGAGACCCAGTACTTC. Translation gives CASSGGNQETQYF.

This chain connects TRBV7-2 to TRBJ2-7; D gene ambiguous. In germline, CDR1 is SGHTA, CDR2 FQGNSA. Trimming stripped 5 bases from V and 2 bases from J, with 10 bases between. This CDR3 has 13 amino acids. The CDR3 region is CASSPPVTYEQYF. The CDR3, as DNA: TGTGCCAGCAGCCCCCCTGTTACCTACGAGCAGTACTTC.

This clone was found once. The V gene is TRBV20-1, the J gene TRBJ2-1; TRBD1 or TRBD2 may be the D gene (5 bases each). The CDR3 has 15 amino acids. Trimming shortened V by 3 bases and J by 4 bases, and 16 bases separated the two germline ends. The germline CDR1 and CDR2 sequences are DFQATT and SNEGSKA (reference sequence). Written as DNA, the CDR3 is TGCAGTGCTAGTGAGGGGCGAGCAAGTTACAATGAGCAGTTCTTC. This sequence encodes CSASEGRASYNEQFF.

A word on this clone: Other DNA variants within this sample encode the same CDR3. The J gene is TRBJ1-5, the V gene TRBV30, with no clear D. The germline V gene encodes CDR1 GTSNPN and CDR2 SVGIG (reference sequence). V was clipped by 0 bases and J by 2 bases, with 5 bases between them. The CDR3 spans 13 residues. The CDR3 bases are TGTGCCTGGAGTGTACGGGGCAATCAGCCCCAGCATTTT. Its translation is CAWSVRGNQPQHF.

The V gene is TRBV29-1, the J gene TRBJ1-2, with 8 bases fitting TRBD1. With V trimmed by 5 bases and J by 2 bases, 4 bases remained unmatched. The germline V gene encodes CDR1 SQVTM and CDR2 ANQGSEA. The CDR3 runs to 13 residues. CDR3 residues: CSVSRTGNYGYTF. CDR3 coding DNA: TGCAGCGTTTCCAGGACAGGGAACTATGGCTACACCTTC.

This chain connects TRBV29-1 to TRBJ2-1, with no clear D. The V gene lost 7 bases and the J gene lost 4 bases, with 17 bases spanning the gap. CDR3 size: 14 residues. Germline V gives CDR1 SQVTM, CDR2 ANQGSEA. The CDR3 region has the DNA TGCAGCGCCACACCCCTTACAGTATACAATGAGCAGTTCTTC. This sequence encodes CSATPLTVYNEQFF.

The rearrangement joins TRBV7-3 to TRBJ1-2, with D perhaps matching TRBD1 (6 bases). The V end lost 5 bases, the J end lost 4 bases, and 11 bases lay between the germline ends. The CDR3 spans 13 residues. Germline V CDR1 and CDR2: SGHTA, FQGTGA. The CDR3 sequence is CASSPGTSYGYTF. The CDR3 DNA reads as TGTGCCAGCAGCCCCGGGACATCCTATGGCTACACCTTC.

The chain has TRBV4-2 and TRBJ2-1; TRBD2 might be the D (7 bases). The CDR3 runs 18 residues. The V end lost 2 bases, the J end lost 0 bases, and 17 bases lay between the germline ends. The germline V gene encodes CDR1 LGHNA and CDR2 YNFKEQ. The CDR3 region is CASSQPRGGANSYNEQFF. The CDR3 coding sequence is TGTGCCAGCAGCCAACCGAGGGGGGGGGCCAACTCCTACAATGAGCAGTTCTTC.

This clone was detected only once. The chain links TRBV13 to TRBJ1-1; D gene ambiguous. Germline V gene lookup returns CDR1 PRHDT and CDR2 FYEKMQ (reference sequence). Trimming removed 2 bases from V and 1 base from J, with 5 bases in between. This CDR3 comprises 13 residues. CDR3 nucleotide sequence: TGTGCCAGCAGCTTACTCGGGAACACTGAAGCTTTCTTT. It specifies CASSLLGNTEAFF. The full variable domain, its missing parts supplied by reference TRBV13 and TRBJ1-1, is AAGVIQSPRHLIKEKRETATLKCYPIPRHDTVYWYQQGPGQDPQFLISFYEKMQSDKGSIPDRFSAQQFSDYHSELNMSSLELGDSALYFCASSLLGNTEAFFGQGTRLTVV.

The genes are TRBV9 and TRBJ1-3, with 9 bases matching TRBD1. The CDR3 length is 16 residues. Germline CDR1 reads SGDLS; CDR2 reads YYNGEE. V dropped 3 bases and J dropped 4; count of bases not matched to a gene: 8. The DNA of the CDR3 is TGTGCCAGCAGCGGCGCAATGGGACAGGGCGGAAACACCATATATTTT. This translates into CASSGAMGQGGNTIYF.

This clone appeared a few times. The chain couples TRBV7-9 to TRBJ1-1; 10 positions match TRBD1. Germline assignment: CDR1 SEHNR and CDR2 FQNEAQ (reference sequence). CDR3 length: 19 amino acids. V shed 5 bases, J shed 5 bases, and the junction held 20 bases outside the gene matches. For the CDR3, the DNA is TGTGCCAGCAGCAACCCCCAGAAACCCGGGACAGGGGAACGGACTGAAGCTTTCTTT. It translates to CASSNPQKPGTGERTEAFF.

This rearrangement joins TRBV2 to TRBJ1-2; D is perhaps TRBD1 (6 bases). V was trimmed by 11 bases and J by 8 bases, leaving 9 bases between them. This CDR3 spans 9 amino acids. Germline CDR1 and CDR2: SNHLY and FYNNEI. The CDR3 bases are TGTGCCGTAGGGGGAGGCTACACCTTC. This encodes CAVGGGYTF.

This CDR3 is CASSLAGNGYTF. CDR3 bases: TGTGCCAGCAGTTTAGCCGGGAATGGCTACACCTTC. The gene calls are TRBV12-3 or TRBV12-4 and TRBJ1-2; D unclear. V was cut by 0 bases and J by 6 bases, with 5 bases left in between. This CDR3 region has 12 residues.

The chain recombines TRBV29-1 with TRBJ2-1, with D perhaps matching TRBD2 (5 bases). The V end was cut by 7 bases, the J end by 7 bases, with 17 bases between. CDR1 is SQVTM and CDR2 is ANQGSEA in the germline V gene. There are 13 residues in the CDR3. The CDR3: CSAETDPGNEQFF. CDR3 bases: TGCAGCGCTGAGACCGACCCGGGGAATGAGCAGTTCTTC.

The genes are TRBV5-1 and TRBJ2-7; D is undetermined. Per the germline V gene, CDR1 is SGHRS and CDR2 is YFSETQ. This CDR3 region has 14 residues. Deletions cut 0 bases from V and 8 bases from J, with 15 bases between. This CDR3 is CASSLDPARGKQYF. The CDR3 DNA is TGCGCCAGCAGCTTGGATCCAGCCCGCGGAAAGCAGTACTTC.

The V call is TRBV5-4, the J call TRBJ2-3; TRBD1 matches 8 bases. The CDR3 spans 15 residues. Per germline, CDR1 SGHNT and CDR2 YYREEE (reference sequence). Trimming removed 1 base from V and 5 bases from J; junction bases left unmatched: 6. Here the CDR3 DNA reads TGTGCCAGCAGCTTGTCAGGGGGCCATAAAGATACGCAGTATTTT. This sequence encodes CASSLSGGHKDTQYF.

The chain couples TRBV15 to TRBJ2-3; 7 nucleotides agree with TRBD2. The CDR3 consists of 16 residues. The germline V gene encodes CDR1 LNHNV and CDR2 YYDKDF (reference sequence). After removal of 5 bases from V and 5 bases from J, the junction contained 13 bases not matched to a gene. CDR3 residues: CATSSDYQRGVDTQYF. The CDR3 bases are TGTGCCACCAGCTCCGACTATCAGCGGGGAGTAGATACGCAGTATTTT. Based on the CDR3 plus reference TRBV15 and TRBJ2-3, the full variable domain is DAMVIQNPRYQVTQFGKPVTLSCSQTLNHNVMYWYQQKSSQAPKLLFHYYDKDFNNEADTPDNFQSRRPNTSFCFLDIRSPGLGDTAMYLCATSSDYQRGVDTQYFGPGTRLTVL.